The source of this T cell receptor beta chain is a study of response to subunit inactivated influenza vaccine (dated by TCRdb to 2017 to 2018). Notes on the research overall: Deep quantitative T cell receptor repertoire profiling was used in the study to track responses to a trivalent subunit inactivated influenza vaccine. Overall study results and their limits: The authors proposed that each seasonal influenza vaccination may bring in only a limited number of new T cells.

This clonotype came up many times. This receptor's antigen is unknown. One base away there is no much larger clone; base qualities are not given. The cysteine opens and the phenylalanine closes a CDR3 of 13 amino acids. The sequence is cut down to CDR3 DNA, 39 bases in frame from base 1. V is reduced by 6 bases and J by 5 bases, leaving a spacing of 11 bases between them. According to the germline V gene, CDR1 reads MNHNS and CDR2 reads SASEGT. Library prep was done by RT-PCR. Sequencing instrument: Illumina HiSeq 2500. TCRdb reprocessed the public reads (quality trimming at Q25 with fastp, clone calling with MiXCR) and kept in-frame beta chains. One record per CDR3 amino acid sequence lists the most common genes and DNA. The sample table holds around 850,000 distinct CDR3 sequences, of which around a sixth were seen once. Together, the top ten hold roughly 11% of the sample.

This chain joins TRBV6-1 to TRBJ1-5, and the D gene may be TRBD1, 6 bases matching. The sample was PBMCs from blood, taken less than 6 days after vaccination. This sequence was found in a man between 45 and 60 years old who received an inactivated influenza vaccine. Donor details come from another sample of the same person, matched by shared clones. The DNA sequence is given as TGTGCCAGCAGCCAGGACAGTTATCAGCCCCAGCATTTT. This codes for CASSQDSYQPQHF.